These 32 T cell receptor beta chains came from one sample sequenced in a study of blood T cell repertoires in COVID-19 (dated by TCRdb to the early 2020s). Library creation used the immunoSEQ multiplex PCR assay. TCRdb holds this immuneACCESS table with in-frame rearrangements only. Some clones are missing; in checked studies, unresolved V genes explain under half, and the rest has no known cause. In all, the sample holds around 70,000 clones, and approximately 93% of those were seen once. About 2.5% of the sample rests with the top ten. The sample consisted of peripheral blood. All receptors derive from a man in his fifties or sixties with COVID-19, enrolled during active disease.

The chain carries TRBV9 and TRBJ2-3; D is unclear. Germline CDR1 is SGDLS and CDR2 is YYNGEE. The CDR3 sequence is 14 residues long. V lost 0 bases and J lost 1, with 6 bases in between. CDR3 sequence: CASSVAVGTDTQYF. CDR3 coding DNA: TGTGCCAGCAGCGTAGCGGTCGGCACAGATACGCAGTATTTT.

The V call is TRBV6-6, the J call TRBJ2-7; 9 bases align to TRBD2. Unmatched junction bases numbered 6, after V lost 2 bases and J lost 1 base. This CDR3 contains 16 residues. Germline values: CDR1 MNHNY, CDR2 SVGAGI (reference sequence). The chain's CDR3 is CASSYQSGRNSYEQYF. The CDR3 bases are TGTGCCAGCAGTTACCAGAGCGGGAGGAATTCCTACGAGCAGTACTTC.

This sequence joins TRBV19 and TRBJ2-7; possible D gene TRBD2, 6 bases. Germline V lookup: CDR1 LNHDA, CDR2 SQIVND (reference sequence). The CDR3 length is 13 residues. Trimming cost V 4 bases and J 3 bases, with 10 bases left between them. The CDR3, as DNA: TGTGCCAGTAGTACTAGCGTGATCTACGAGCAGTACTTC. Protein product: CASSTSVIYEQYF.

The chain uses TRBV2 and TRBJ2-5; 12 nucleotides match TRBD2. From germline, CDR1 is SNHLY and CDR2 FYNNEI. CDR3 length equals 15 residues. Trimming cost V 4 bases and J 5 bases; bases outside gene matches: 5. The CDR3 loop is CASSARLAGEETQYF. CDR3 nucleotides: TGTGCCAGCAGTGCCAGACTAGCGGGAGAGGAGACCCAGTACTTC.

V usage is TRBV3-1 (or the pseudogene TRBV3-2) and J usage is TRBJ1-3; no clear D gene. Germline assignment: CDR1 LGHDT and CDR2 YNNKEL (reference sequence). The V end was cut by 0 bases, the J end by 0 bases, with 12 bases between. The CDR3 spans 17 residues. The DNA of the CDR3 is TGTGCCAGCAGCCAAGATGCGAGCGCATACTCTGGAAACACCATATATTTT. Translated: CASSQDASAYSGNTIYF.

The CDR3: CASSEAGKDEKLFF. The CDR3 nucleotides read TGCGCCAGCAGTGAAGCGGGGAAAGATGAAAAACTGTTTTTT. V is TRBV10-1 and J is TRBJ1-4; D unclear. CDR1 is WNHNN, CDR2 SYGVQD, per germline (reference sequence). V lost 3 bases and J lost 6, with 11 bases in between. The CDR3 loop spans 14 amino acids.

The V and J genes are TRBV11-2 and TRBJ1-4, with 8 nucleotides matching TRBD1. CDR3 length: 14 residues. The junction had 1 base not matched to a gene; V was cut back by 4 bases and J by 3 bases. Germline loops: CDR1 SGHAT, CDR2 FQNNGV. CDR3 in amino acids: CASSSTGANEKLFF. The CDR3 DNA follows: TGTGCCAGCAGCTCGACAGGGGCTAATGAAAAACTGTTTTTT.

V is TRBV6-5 and J is TRBJ2-5; 12 bases are shared with TRBD2. Germline trimming cut 0 bases from V and 7 bases from J; bases unmatched to any gene: 6. The CDR3 has 16 residues. Germline lookup yields CDR1 MNHEY and CDR2 SVGAGI. The CDR3 sequence is CASSYSSLAGGGTQYF. The CDR3 bases are TGTGCCAGCAGTTACTCGTCACTAGCGGGAGGAGGGACCCAGTACTTC.

This chain joins TRBV19 and TRBJ2-1; 7 bases map to TRBD1. There are 13 residues in the CDR3. The ends lost 6 bases at V and 3 bases at J; junction bases unmatched: 2. Germline V CDR1 and CDR2: LNHDA, SQIVND (reference sequence). The CDR3 loop reads CASRGQIYNEQFF. The DNA of the CDR3 is TGTGCCAGTAGGGGACAGATCTACAATGAGCAGTTCTTC. The entire variable domain, with the rest obtained from reference TRBV19 and TRBJ2-1, is as follows: DGGITQSPKYLFRKEGQNVTLSCEQNLNHDAMYWYRQDPGQGLRLIYYSQIVNDFQKGDIAEGYSVSREKKESFPLTVTSAQKNPTAFYLCASRGQIYNEQFFGPGTRLTVL.

The rearrangement uses TRBV11-2 and TRBJ2-7; weak D call: TRBD2 (5 bases). Deletions cut 4 bases from V and 2 bases from J, with 21 bases between. This CDR3 comprises 17 residues. CDR1 is SGHAT, CDR2 FQNNGV, per germline. The CDR3 protein is CASSSPTDGGFPYEQYF. The DNA of the CDR3 is TGTGCCAGCAGCTCCCCAACCGACGGAGGCTTTCCCTACGAGCAGTACTTC.

The genes are TRBV7-2 and TRBJ1-5, with a possible D match to TRBD1 (6 bases). The CDR3 length is 13 residues. V lost 7 bases and J 5 bases, leaving 12 bases between the germline ends. From germline, CDR1 is SGHTA and CDR2 FQGNSA. CDR3 coding DNA: TGTGCCAGCACCTCGGACAGAGATCAGCCCCAGCATTTT. Protein product: CASTSDRDQPQHF. Based on the CDR3 plus reference TRBV7-2 and TRBJ1-5, the full variable domain is GAGVSQSPSNKVTEKGKDVELRCDPISGHTALYWYRQSLGQGLEFLIYFQGNSAPDKSGLPSDRFSAERTGGSVSTLTIQRTQQEDSAVYLCASTSDRDQPQHFGDGTRLSIL.

J is TRBJ2-4 and V is TRBV28; TRBD1 matches at 7 bases. CDR1 and CDR2 (germline): MDHEN, SYDVKM. Losses at the gene ends were 5 bases for V and 0 bases for J; bases not matched to a gene: 10. The CDR3 is made up of 17 amino acids. CDR3 protein: CASSPDSGTVAKNIQYF. CDR3 sequence (DNA): TGTGCCAGCAGTCCCGACTCCGGGACAGTAGCCAAAAACATTCAGTACTTC. Full variable domain (outside the CDR3, taken from reference TRBV28 and TRBJ2-4): DVKVTQSSRYLVKRTGEKVFLECVQDMDHENMFWYRQDPGLGLRLIYFSYDVKMKEKGDIPEGYSVSREKKERFSLILESASTNQTSMYLCASSPDSGTVAKNIQYFGAGTRLSVL.

This clone was seen once. This chain links TRBV5-1 with TRBJ2-3, with D possibly being TRBD2 (6 bases). The CDR3 is 15 amino acids. Trimming removed 0 bases at V and 1 base at J, with 9 bases between. Per the germline V gene, CDR1 is SGHRS and CDR2 is YFSETQ. This chain's CDR3 is CASSLVPSGTDTQYF. CDR3 nucleotide sequence: TGCGCCAGCAGCTTGGTTCCTAGCGGCACAGATACGCAGTATTTT.

The rearrangement joins TRBV19 to TRBJ2-7; 8 bases are shared with TRBD1. Trimming cost V 5 bases and J 0 bases; bases outside gene matches: 3. The CDR3 is 14 amino acids. Germline CDR1 LNHDA, CDR2 SQIVND (reference sequence). CDR3 loop: CASSVTGGSYEQYF. The DNA for the CDR3 is TGTGCCAGTAGTGTTACAGGGGGCTCCTACGAGCAGTACTTC.

This clone was picked up one time. The rearrangement uses TRBV27 and TRBJ1-1; 10 nucleotides match TRBD1. After removal of 0 bases from V and 1 base from J, the junction contained 5 bases not matched to a gene. The CDR3 covers 17 residues. Germline V CDR1 and CDR2: MNHEY, SMNVEV (reference sequence). DNA of the CDR3: TGTGCCAGCAGTTTATCACCTAGGACAGGGGGGAACACTGAAGCTTTCTTT. This encodes CASSLSPRTGGNTEAFF.

V usage is TRBV12-5 and J usage is TRBJ2-2, with 9 bases lining up with TRBD1. The V segment lost 3 bases and the J segment 6 bases; nucleotides outside the gene matches: 14. This CDR3 is 18 amino acids long. Germline CDR1 reads LGHNT; CDR2 reads FRNRAP. The CDR3 loop reads CASGFMLPGTGKAGELFF. CDR3 bases: TGTGCTAGTGGTTTTATGTTGCCCGGGACAGGGAAGGCCGGGGAGCTGTTTTTT.

The chain uses TRBV10-3 and TRBJ1-1, with D tentatively TRBD1 (6 bases). The length of the CDR3 is 16 residues. V lost 1 base to trimming and J lost 0 bases, with 12 bases between them. Per the germline V gene, CDR1 is ENHRY and CDR2 is SYGVKD. The CDR3 loop reads CAISEFRGGMNTEAFF. CDR3 DNA: TGTGCCATCAGTGAGTTTCGTGGGGGCATGAACACTGAAGCTTTCTTT.

The chain employs TRBV4-2 and TRBJ2-7; 7 bases are a match to TRBD2. After removal of 4 bases from V and 0 bases from J, the junction contained 6 bases not matched to a gene. In germline, CDR1 is LGHNA, CDR2 YNFKEQ. The CDR3 totals 15 residues. In nucleotides, the CDR3 is TGTGCCAGCAGCCCCTCCGGGACTAACTCCTACGAGCAGTACTTC. Protein product: CASSPSGTNSYEQYF.

This clone appeared once. The chain has TRBV18 and TRBJ2-3; D call uncertain. The V end was cut by 3 bases, the J end by 4 bases, with 8 bases between. CDR1 is KGHSH, CDR2 LQKENI, per germline. CDR3 length equals 13 residues. The chain's CDR3 is CASSPSGADTQYF. CDR3 DNA sequence: TGTGCCAGCTCACCTTCGGGTGCAGATACGCAGTATTTT. The full variable domain, rest sourced from reference TRBV18 and TRBJ2-3, is NAGVMQNPRHLVRRRGQEARLRCSPMKGHSHVYWYRQLPEEGLKFMVYLQKENIIDESGMPKERFSAEFPKEGPSILRIQQVVRGDSAAYFCASSPSGADTQYFGPGTRLTVL.

The chain couples TRBV28 to TRBJ2-5; no firm D call. Germline-derived CDR1 and CDR2 are MDHEN and SYDVKM. This CDR3 contains 17 residues. Trimming left V 2 bases short and J 1 base short, with 17 bases between. The CDR3 loop reads CASSLVSAISSQETQYF. In nucleotides, the CDR3 is TGTGCCAGCAGTTTAGTGTCAGCGATTTCGTCCCAAGAGACCCAGTACTTC.

The count of this clone is one. This rearrangement joins TRBV27 to TRBJ1-1; 7 nucleotides agree with TRBD1. Germline V CDR1 and CDR2: MNHEY, SMNVEV (reference sequence). V lost 3 bases to trimming and J lost 1 base; unmatched junction nucleotides: 8. CDR3 length equals 16 residues. The CDR3 region is CASSFGAGQANTEAFF. DNA of the CDR3: TGTGCCAGCAGTTTTGGCGCAGGACAGGCGAACACTGAAGCTTTCTTT.

V usage is TRBV27 and J usage is TRBJ1-1; D may be TRBD1 (6 bases). Trimming shortened V by 6 bases and J by 1 base, and 9 bases separated the two germline ends. The V gene's germline CDR1 is MNHEY and CDR2 SMNVEV (reference sequence). The CDR3 has 13 amino acids. The CDR3 sequence: CASRGTSNTEAFF. As DNA, the CDR3 is TGTGCCAGCAGGGGGACATCGAACACTGAAGCTTTCTTT.

A single count supports this clone. The gene calls are TRBV28 and TRBJ2-7, with D maybe TRBD2 (7 bases). CDR3 length equals 16 residues. Germline V gene data show CDR1 as MDHEN and CDR2 as SYDVKM. V lost 7 bases and J lost 0, with 19 bases in between. CDR3 region: CASTQGGTGGSYEQYF. CDR3 DNA: TGTGCCAGCACCCAAGGGGGGACGGGGGGCTCCTACGAGCAGTACTTC.

The chain uses TRBV18 and TRBJ2-2; perhaps TRBD1 as D (6 bases). Looked up from germline, CDR1 is KGHSH and CDR2 is LQKENI. V was pared by 3 bases and J by 4 bases, with 9 bases between. This CDR3 is built from 14 residues. The CDR3 here is CASSPRGSTGELFF. CDR3 sequence (DNA): TGTGCCAGCTCACCCAGGGGTAGCACCGGGGAGCTGTTTTTT. The variable domain in full, with the rest retrieved from reference TRBV18 and TRBJ2-2, is NAGVMQNPRHLVRRRGQEARLRCSPMKGHSHVYWYRQLPEEGLKFMVYLQKENIIDESGMPKERFSAEFPKEGPSILRIQQVVRGDSAAYFCASSPRGSTGELFFGEGSRLTVL.

J is TRBJ1-4 and V is TRBV5-1, with D unclear. The V end was cut by 4 bases, the J end by 6 bases, with 13 bases between. CDR3 length: 14 amino acids. The germline V gene encodes CDR1 SGHRS and CDR2 YFSETQ. This chain's CDR3 is CASSAQSRDEKLFF. CDR3 nucleotide sequence: TGCGCCAGCAGCGCCCAAAGCCGGGATGAAAAACTGTTTTTT.

CDR3 sequence: CSASWADRVATQYF. CDR3 DNA sequence: TGCAGTGCTAGTTGGGCGGACAGGGTGGCGACCCAGTACTTC. The chain couples TRBV20-1 to TRBJ2-5; the match to TRBD1 covers 8 bases. Unmatched junction bases numbered 10, after V lost 3 bases and J lost 7 bases. This CDR3 is 14 amino acids long. CDR1 and CDR2 (germline): DFQATT, SNEGSKA (reference sequence).

CDR3 nucleotides: TGTGCCTGGGGTGCGGGACAGGGAAGCACAGATACGCAGTATTTT. Its protein is CAWGAGQGSTDTQYF. The rearrangement uses TRBV30 and TRBJ2-3; TRBD1 aligns across 9 bases. The CDR3 extends over 15 amino acids. From germline, CDR1 is GTSNPN and CDR2 SVGIG (reference sequence). V lost 5 bases, J lost 0 bases, and 6 bases stayed unmatched.

The chain carries TRBV7-3 and TRBJ2-5, with 8 bases lining up with TRBD2. The CDR3 totals 17 residues. Trimming at V came to 1 base and at J to 0 bases, leaving 7 bases not matched to a gene. CDR1 SGHTA and CDR2 FQGTGA come from the germline V gene. DNA for the CDR3: TGTGCCAGCAGCTTAAGACCTAGCGGGTATGACCAAGAGACCCAGTACTTC. It yields the protein CASSLRPSGYDQETQYF.

The chain carries TRBV3-1 (or the pseudogene TRBV3-2) and TRBJ1-3; D unclear. V lost 1 base and J 0 bases, leaving 10 bases between the germline ends. Germline CDR1 is LGHDT and CDR2 is YNNKEL (reference sequence). The CDR3 covers 16 residues. The CDR3 here is CASSQGIPSSGNTIYF. The CDR3 DNA reads TGTGCCAGCAGCCAAGGAATCCCCAGCTCTGGAAACACCATATATTTT.

V usage is TRBV7-9 and J usage is TRBJ1-1, with D maybe TRBD1 (5 bases). CDR1 is SEHNR and CDR2 is FQNEAQ in the germline V gene (reference sequence). Trimming pared 5 bases from V and 8 bases from J, leaving 18 bases between. CDR3 length equals 14 residues. The CDR3 spells CASSDQGRSLEAFF. DNA of the CDR3: TGTGCCAGCAGCGATCAGGGTAGGTCTCTGGAAGCTTTCTTT.

The V call is TRBV27, the J call TRBJ2-1; a possible D gene is TRBD1 (6 bases). The CDR3 is 15 residues long. Trimming took 3 bases from V and 6 from J, leaving 15 bases between them. The germline CDR1 and CDR2 sequences are MNHEY and SMNVEV (reference sequence). The CDR3 protein is CASSFPKQGGNEQFF. In nucleotides, the CDR3 is TGTGCCAGCAGTTTTCCCAAACAGGGCGGCAATGAGCAGTTCTTC.

The gene calls are TRBV24-1 and TRBJ2-5, with unresolved D. V was trimmed by 12 bases and J by 1 base, leaving 14 bases between them. The V gene's germline CDR1 is KGHDR and CDR2 SFDVKD. The CDR3 is made up of 13 amino acids. CDR3 residues: CAAATTGQETQYF. DNA of the CDR3: TGTGCCGCAGCCACTACGGGCCAAGAGACCCAGTACTTC.